These T cell receptor beta chains were read from a single sample in a study of T cell responses to AZD1222 COVID-19 vaccine. TCRdb's table, derived via immunoSEQ multiplex PCR, lists solely in-frame clones and lacks some. The sample holds 140,000 to 150,000 clones; over 80% are singletons and the top ten take 3% to 4%. Here the sequenced sample was peripheral blood, taken 28 days after the second AZD1222 dose. Receptor source: an adult who received the AZD1222 COVID-19 vaccine. CDR3s include the opening cysteine and the closing phenylalanine or tryptophan.

J	V	CDR3
TRBJ2-7	TRBV7-2	CASSTPGLARYEQYF
TRBJ1-6	TRBV5-1	CASSLTGAGMDSPLHF
TRBJ2-2	TRBV24-1	CAARDKNTGELFF
TRBJ2-3	TRBV9	CASSVAGAGGFSDTQYF
TRBJ1-4	TRBV29-1	CSTVGVQSNEKLFF
TRBJ2-3	TRBV7-2	CASSPTGQGGVADTQYF
TRBJ1-2	TRBV18	CASSTASNYGYTF
TRBJ2-5	TRBV5-1	CASRRTSGEGTQYF
TRBJ2-2	TRBV6-2/TRBV6-3	CASSPLDSITGELFF
TRBJ1-1	TRBV7-3	CASSTTGADTEAFF
TRBJ2-7	TRBV6-5	CASSRLAGGYEQYF
TRBJ2-5	TRBV5-4	CASSRDFQETQYF
TRBJ1-1	TRBV18	CASQWGANTEAFF
TRBJ2-1	TRBV11-1	CASSPRAASSYNEQFF
TRBJ1-3	TRBV7-8	CASSPRRGVGNTIYF
TRBJ1-3	TRBV7-6	CASSLGRGRSGNTIYF
TRBJ1-2	TRBV29-1	CSVGGQSYGYTF
TRBJ2-1	TRBV28	CASSLIAGSYNEQFF
TRBJ2-4	TRBV18	CASSPGLAGNLAKNIQYF
TRBJ2-4	TRBV6-2/TRBV6-3	CASSYSVQGENLAKNIQYF
TRBJ1-1	TRBV2	CASSIWDRGTEAFF
TRBJ1-1	TRBV7-9	CASSLATGGGTEAFF
TRBJ1-1	TRBV27	CASSLLGSLNTEAFF
TRBJ1-6	TRBV3-1/TRBV3-2	CASSQGGDSPLHF
TRBJ2-1	TRBV24-1	CATSDFGTGAFSAYNEQFF
TRBJ2-7	TRBV4-3	CASSQVLGNEQYF
TRBJ2-6	TRBV5-6	CASSLLLPGANVLTF
TRBJ1-5	TRBV19	CASSGVQGAGQPQHF
TRBJ2-1	TRBV10-3	CATLYGGSNEQFF
TRBJ2-1	TRBV9	CASSAGMGLAGVGSEQFF
TRBJ2-3	TRBV7-2	CASSLRTTTDTQYF
TRBJ2-5	TRBV5-1	CASSPTMDIQETQYF
TRBJ1-2	TRBV28	CASSLSLGGRNYGYTF
TRBJ1-6	TRBV27	CASTTGDGSPLHF
TRBJ1-2	TRBV5-6	CASSLAAGRHGYTF
TRBJ1-2	TRBV30	CAWTIQGYYGYTF
TRBJ2-7	TRBV6-6	CASSSYETGAYEQYF
TRBJ2-6	TRBV5-4	CASSLPGNIGANVLTF
TRBJ1-2	TRBV6-2/TRBV6-3	CASSFDSGYGYTF
TRBJ2-5	TRBV28	CATHPSVEETQYF
TRBJ2-7	TRBV2	CASSELAGAGAYEQYF
TRBJ2-7	TRBV5-1	CASSREAGTYEQYF
TRBJ2-5	TRBV5-1	CASSPGDRKETQYF
TRBJ2-5	TRBV21-1	CASSKGGREGGKETQYF
TRBJ2-1	TRBV7-8	CASSLSRGLAGYNEQFF
TRBJ1-3	TRBV5-1	CASSLGGFSGNTIYF
TRBJ1-2	TRBV2	CASSESGNYGYTF
TRBJ2-3	TRBV2	CASDPGADTQYF
TRBJ1-2	TRBV10-2	CASSERDRLNYGYTF
TRBJ2-2	TRBV6-2/TRBV6-3	CASSYRGRAGELFF
TRBJ1-1	TRBV9	CASSPPGDRGLEYTEAFF
TRBJ1-2	TRBV5-4	CASSPEFKQNYGYTF
TRBJ1-1	TRBV6-5	CASSYSVSGGAFF
TRBJ2-3	TRBV7-8	CASSPRQSSTDTQYF
TRBJ1-3	TRBV6-5	CASNPTGISGNTIYF
TRBJ2-3	TRBV30	CAWSAKLAGQTDTQYF
TRBJ2-5	TRBV5-5	CASSRRGQGIQETQYF
TRBJ2-5	TRBV18	CASSPGGFQETQYF
TRBJ2-5	TRBV30	CAWSQGRETQYF
TRBJ2-7	TRBV6-2/TRBV6-3	CASSLRAGRVDEQYF